The 4 T cell receptor beta chains given below trace back to one sample, sequenced in a study of blood T cell repertoires in COVID-19. Assay used: immunoSEQ multiplex PCR; TCRdb lists only in-frame clones, some missing. Counted here are about 85,000 clones, 88% occurring once; the ten biggest clones make up approximately 5%. Source material: peripheral blood. These receptors all come from a woman over 75 with acute or convalescent COVID-19.

The chain links TRBV5-1 to TRBJ2-1, with D possibly matching TRBD1 (6 bases). V lost 0 bases to trimming and J lost 9 bases, with 10 bases between them. The CDR3 has 13 amino acids. Germline V gene sequence: CDR1 SGHRS, CDR2 YFSETQ. DNA for the CDR3: TGCGCCAGCAGCTTGGATAGGGGGACTGAGCAGTTCTTC. Protein sequence: CASSLDRGTEQFF. The full variable domain, completed using reference TRBV5-1 and TRBJ2-1, is KAGVTQTPRYLIKTRGQQVTLSCSPISGHRSVSWYQQTPGQGLQFLFEYFSETQRNKGNFPGRFSGRQFSNSRSEMNVSTLELGDSALYLCASSLDRGTEQFFGPGTRLTVL.

This sequence joins TRBV25-1 and TRBJ1-3; D call uncertain. The V end was cut by 3 bases, the J end by 0 bases, with 6 bases between. The CDR3 extends over 14 amino acids. CDR1 and CDR2 (germline): MGHDK, SYGVNS. The CDR3 DNA follows: TGTGCCAGCAGTGATCCAGGCTCTGGAAACACCATATATTTT. Translating gives CASSDPGSGNTIYF.

The gene calls are TRBV14 and TRBJ1-3; no firm D call. V dropped 5 bases and J dropped 0 bases, with 8 bases sitting between them. CDR3 size: 14 residues. Germline CDR1 reads SGHDN; CDR2 reads FVKESK. The CDR3: CASSAISSGNTIYF. The CDR3 nucleotides read TGTGCCAGCAGCGCAATTAGCTCTGGAAACACCATATATTTT.

Only one count was recorded for this clone. The V call is TRBV5-1, the J call TRBJ1-4; 8 bases line up with TRBD1. Per the germline V gene, CDR1 is SGHRS and CDR2 is YFSETQ. The CDR3 has 15 amino acids. V was clipped by 0 bases and J by 4 bases; unmatched bases: 2. The CDR3 spells CASSLGDRNNEKLFF. In DNA, the CDR3 is TGCGCCAGCAGCTTGGGGGACAGGAATAATGAAAAACTGTTTTTT.